This T cell receptor beta chain comes out of a study of T-cell reconstitution after alpha-beta-depleted transplantation in children. Study-level results: Most T-cell counts and diversity one year after the transplant came from T cells that were newly produced. Alpha-beta T cells about two months after transplant reportedly derived from several hundred expanded graft clones. Surviving thymic progenitors and recipient T cells were the source of high TCRbeta diversity at day 60 in some patients.

Germline lookup yields CDR1 SGHTA and CDR2 FQGNSA. This CDR3 has 13 residues. V was shortened by 5 bases and J by 3 bases, with 10 bases between the two germline ends. Library preparation (for TCRbeta) was performed with unique molecular identifiers. One entry per CDR3 protein results from TCRdb running MiXCR on the PCR reads. In the table there are about 440,000 distinct CDR3 sequences, around two fifths of which are singletons. A remark on this clonotype: What it binds is not known.

This chain links TRBV7-2 with TRBJ1-1; D remains unclear. The source was PBMCs, collected before TCRalphabeta/CD19-depleted stem cell transplant. The sequence was obtained from a girl aged 2-15 years with aplastic anemia, due to receive a stem cell transplant. CDR3 sequence: CASSPTHHTEAFF. The CDR3 DNA follows: TGTGCCAGCAGCCCCACTCACCACACTGAAGCTTTCTTT. Combining the CDR3 with reference TRBV7-2 and TRBJ1-1 gives the whole variable domain GAGVSQSPSNKVTEKGKDVELRCDPISGHTALYWYRQSLGQGLEFLIYFQGNSAPDKSGLPSDRFSAERTGGSVSTLTIQRTQQEDSAVYLCASSPTHHTEAFFGQGTRLTVV.